The rows below give T cell receptor beta chains drawn from one sample of a study of shared clonotypes between healthy human individuals. Repertoires were generated with immunoSEQ multiplex PCR, while TCRdb's copy carries only in-frame clones and drops some. The sample has 110,000 or so clones; around 65% are singletons. The material sequenced was memory CD8+ T cells sorted from blood. The receptors originated from a woman aged 30 to 39 in good health. The CDR3 runs from the conserved cysteine through the conserved F or W. A D gene is named only where the DNA matches it firmly. The size field is filled for only some rows; it gives once, few, many or a size class.

-,-,TRBJ2-1,TRBV11-2,CASSLDRGDEQFF,TGTGCCAGCAGCTTAGATAGGGGGGATGAGCAGTTCTTC
few,TRBD1,TRBJ2-5,TRBV5-4,CASSSEQGAIQETQYF,TGTGCCAGCAGCTCAGAACAGGGGGCCATCCAAGAGACCCAGTACTTC
-,-,TRBJ1-5,TRBV30,CAWSRGGPILGNQPQHF,TGTGCCTGGAGTAGGGGGGGCCCTATATTGGGCAATCAGCCCCAGCATTTT
-,TRBD2,TRBJ2-5,TRBV5-5,CASSLVASGSQGQYF,TGTGCCAGCAGCTTGGTGGCTAGCGGGAGTCAGGGCCAGTACTTC
-,TRBD1,TRBJ1-4,TRBV28,CASSSGQGHEKLFF,TGTGCCAGCAGTTCCGGACAGGGTCATGAAAAACTGTTTTTT
-,-,TRBJ2-1,TRBV10-1,CASSWDVGNEQFF,TGCGCCAGCAGTTGGGATGTTGGGAATGAGCAGTTCTTC
few,TRBD1,TRBJ1-1,TRBV28,CASSERRTGLTEAFF,TGTGCCAGCAGTGAGAGAAGGACAGGTCTGACTGAAGCTTTCTTT
once,TRBD1,TRBJ2-5,TRBV29-1,CSVPGQGPWAQYF,TGCAGCGTCCCGGGACAGGGGCCTTGGGCCCAGTACTTC
few,TRBD2,TRBJ2-1,TRBV27,CASRVRTSGTNEQFF,TGTGCCAGCAGAGTTCGGACTAGCGGGACCAATGAGCAGTTCTTC
-,-,TRBJ1-2,TRBV19,CASSIRGKPNYGYTF,TGTGCCAGTAGTATACGAGGAAAGCCCAACTATGGCTACACCTTC
few,TRBD1,TRBJ2-7,TRBV6-1,CASSEETGGSGEQYF,TGTGCCAGCAGTGAAGAGACAGGGGGCTCGGGTGAGCAGTACTTC
few,-,TRBJ1-1,TRBV6-1,CASNWEPGTEAFF,TGTGCCAGCAATTGGGAGCCTGGGACTGAAGCTTTCTTT
-,-,TRBJ2-2,TRBV19,CASSAQRAGELFF,TGTGCCAGTAGCGCACAGCGAGCCGGGGAGCTGTTTTTT
-,TRBD1,TRBJ2-2,TRBV14,CASSLMTGLTGELFF,TGTGCCAGCAGCCTCATGACAGGGTTGACCGGGGAGCTGTTTTTT
-,TRBD1,TRBJ2-7,TRBV9,CASSEGQGSFQQYF,TGTGCCAGCAGCGAAGGACAGGGATCATTCCAGCAGTACTTC
-,-,TRBJ1-1,TRBV6-6,CASSYSMENTEAFF,TGTGCCAGCAGTTACTCGATGGAGAACACTGAAGCTTTCTTT